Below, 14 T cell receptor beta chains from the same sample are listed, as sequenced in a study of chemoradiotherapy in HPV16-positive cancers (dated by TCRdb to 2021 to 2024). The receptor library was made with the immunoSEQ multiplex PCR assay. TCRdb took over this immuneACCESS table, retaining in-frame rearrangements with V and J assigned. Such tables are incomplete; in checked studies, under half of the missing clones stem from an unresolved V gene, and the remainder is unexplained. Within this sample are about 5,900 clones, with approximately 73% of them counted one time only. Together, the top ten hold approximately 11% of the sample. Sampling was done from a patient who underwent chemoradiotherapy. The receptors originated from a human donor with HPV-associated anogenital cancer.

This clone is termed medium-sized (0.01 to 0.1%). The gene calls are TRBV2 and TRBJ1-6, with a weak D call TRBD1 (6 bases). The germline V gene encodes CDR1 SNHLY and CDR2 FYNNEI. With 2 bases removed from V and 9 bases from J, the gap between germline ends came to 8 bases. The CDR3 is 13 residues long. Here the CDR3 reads CASSEQGLSPLHF. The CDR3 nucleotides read TGTGCCAGCAGTGAACAGGGGCTTTCACCCCTCCACTTT. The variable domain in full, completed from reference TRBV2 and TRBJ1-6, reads EPEVTQTPSHQVTQMGQEVILRCVPISNHLYFYWYRQILGQKVEFLVSFYNNEISEKSEIFDDQFSVERPDGSNFTLKIRSTKLEDSAMYFCASSEQGLSPLHFGNGTRLTVT.

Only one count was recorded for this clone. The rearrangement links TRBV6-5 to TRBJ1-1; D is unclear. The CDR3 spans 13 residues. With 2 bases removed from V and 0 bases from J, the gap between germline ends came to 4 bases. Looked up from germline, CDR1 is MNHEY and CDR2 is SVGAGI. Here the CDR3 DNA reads TGTGCCAGCAGTTACGGGATGAACACTGAAGCTTTCTTT. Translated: CASSYGMNTEAFF.

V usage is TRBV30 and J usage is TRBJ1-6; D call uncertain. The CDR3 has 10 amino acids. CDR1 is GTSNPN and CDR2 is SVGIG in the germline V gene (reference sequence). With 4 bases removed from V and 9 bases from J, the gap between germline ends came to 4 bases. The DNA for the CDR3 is TGTGCCTGGAACCCTTCACCCCTCCACTTT. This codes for CAWNPSPLHF. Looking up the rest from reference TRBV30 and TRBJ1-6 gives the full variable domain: SQTIHQWPATLVQPVGSPLSLECTVEGTSNPNLYWYRQAAGRGLQLLFYSVGIGQISSEVPQNLSASRPQDRQFILSSKKLLLSDSGFYLCAWNPSPLHFGNGTRLTVT.

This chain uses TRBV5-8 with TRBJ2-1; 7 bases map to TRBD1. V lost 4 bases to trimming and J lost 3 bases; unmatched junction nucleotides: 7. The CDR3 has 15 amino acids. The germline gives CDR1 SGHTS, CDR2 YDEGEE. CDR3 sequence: CASSPGTAVYNEQFF. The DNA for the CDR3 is TGTGCCAGCAGCCCAGGGACAGCTGTCTACAATGAGCAGTTCTTC.

CDR3 loop: CASGFGGGGGETQYF. DNA of the CDR3: TGTGCTAGTGGTTTCGGCGGTGGGGGAGGAGAGACCCAGTACTTC. This chain connects TRBV12-5 to TRBJ2-5; D perhaps matches TRBD2 (6 bases). CDR3 length equals 15 residues. Trimming removed 3 bases at V and 4 bases at J, with 15 bases between. Germline V gene lookup returns CDR1 LGHNT and CDR2 FRNRAP. The full variable domain, its missing parts supplied by reference TRBV12-5 and TRBJ2-5, is DARVTQTPRHKVTEMGQEVTMRCQPILGHNTVFWYRQTMMQGLELLAYFRNRAPLDDSGMPKDRFSAEMPDATLATLKIQPSEPRDSAVYFCASGFGGGGGETQYFGPGTRLLVL.

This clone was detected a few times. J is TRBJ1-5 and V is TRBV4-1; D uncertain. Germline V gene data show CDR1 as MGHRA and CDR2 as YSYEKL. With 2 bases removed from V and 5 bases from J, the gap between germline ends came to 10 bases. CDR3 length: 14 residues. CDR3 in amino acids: CASSQYGEDQPQHF. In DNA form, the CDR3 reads TGCGCCAGCAGCCAATACGGGGAGGATCAGCCCCAGCATTTT.

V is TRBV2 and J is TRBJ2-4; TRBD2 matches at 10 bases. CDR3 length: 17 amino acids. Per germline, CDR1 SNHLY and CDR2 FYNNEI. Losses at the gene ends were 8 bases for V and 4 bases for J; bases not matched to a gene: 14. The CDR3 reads CASGVDSGGPIKNIQYF. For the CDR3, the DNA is TGTGCCAGCGGAGTTGATAGCGGGGGGCCTATAAAAAACATTCAGTACTTC.

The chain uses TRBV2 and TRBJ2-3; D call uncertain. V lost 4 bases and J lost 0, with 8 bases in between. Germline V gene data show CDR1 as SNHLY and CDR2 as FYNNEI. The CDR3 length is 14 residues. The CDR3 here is CASSVGSSTDTQYF. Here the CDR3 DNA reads TGTGCCAGCAGTGTCGGCAGTAGCACAGATACGCAGTATTTT.

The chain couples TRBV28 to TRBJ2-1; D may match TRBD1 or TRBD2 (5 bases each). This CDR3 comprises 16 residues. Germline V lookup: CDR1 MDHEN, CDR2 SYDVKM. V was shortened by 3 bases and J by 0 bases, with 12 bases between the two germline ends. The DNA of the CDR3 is TGTGCCAGCAGTTTCGGAGGCAGGGACTCCTACAATGAGCAGTTCTTC. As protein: CASSFGGRDSYNEQFF.

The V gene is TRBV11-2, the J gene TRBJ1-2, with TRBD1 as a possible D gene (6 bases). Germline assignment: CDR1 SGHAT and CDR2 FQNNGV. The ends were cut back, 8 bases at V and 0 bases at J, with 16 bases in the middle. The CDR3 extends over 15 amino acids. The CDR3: CASQTGPLANYGYTF. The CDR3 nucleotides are TGTGCCAGCCAGACAGGACCCCTCGCTAACTATGGCTACACCTTC.

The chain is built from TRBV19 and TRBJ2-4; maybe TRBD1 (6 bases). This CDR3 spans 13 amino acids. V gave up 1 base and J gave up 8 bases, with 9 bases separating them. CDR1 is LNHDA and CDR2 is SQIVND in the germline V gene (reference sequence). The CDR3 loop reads CASSIVKGDIQYF. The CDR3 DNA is TGTGCCAGTAGTATAGTTAAGGGGGACATTCAGTACTTC. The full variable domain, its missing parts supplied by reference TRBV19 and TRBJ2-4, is DGGITQSPKYLFRKEGQNVTLSCEQNLNHDAMYWYRQDPGQGLRLIYYSQIVNDFQKGDIAEGYSVSREKKESFPLTVTSAQKNPTAFYLCASSIVKGDIQYFGAGTRLSVL.

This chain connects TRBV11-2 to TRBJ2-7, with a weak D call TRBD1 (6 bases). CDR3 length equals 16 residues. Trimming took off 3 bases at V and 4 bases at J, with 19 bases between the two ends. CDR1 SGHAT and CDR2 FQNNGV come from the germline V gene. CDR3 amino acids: CASSFLQGRRKYEQYF. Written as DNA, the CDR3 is TGTGCCAGCAGCTTCCTTCAGGGGCGGCGTAAGTACGAGCAGTACTTC.

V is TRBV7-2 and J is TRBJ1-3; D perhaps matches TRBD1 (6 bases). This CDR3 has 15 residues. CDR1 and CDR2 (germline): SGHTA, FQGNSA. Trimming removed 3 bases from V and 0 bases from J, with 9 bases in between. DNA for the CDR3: TGTGCCAGCAGCTTTGACAGGAGCTCTGGAAACACCATATATTTT. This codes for CASSFDRSSGNTIYF.

This chain's CDR3 is CASSMMDNEQFF. The CDR3 nucleotides are TGTGCCAGCAGTATGATGGACAATGAGCAGTTCTTC. J is TRBJ2-1 and V is TRBV27; unclear D gene. Germline CDR1 and CDR2: MNHEY and SMNVEV (reference sequence). CDR3 size: 12 residues. Trimming removed 5 bases at V and 5 bases at J, with 7 bases between.